These 2 T cell receptor beta chains were sequenced from one sample in a study of shared clonotypes between healthy human individuals. The naive CD8 population came from CD45RO-negative cells selected for CCR7, without terminally differentiated effector memory CD45RA+ cells. The protocol was immunoSEQ multiplex PCR, while the TCRdb copy is restricted to in-frame clones and leaves out a portion. Among around 700,000 clones listed, 92% were seen once. Specimen: naive CD8+ T cells sorted from blood. These receptors were obtained from a man aged 25-45 years in good health.

This clone was recorded once. J is TRBJ2-6 and V is TRBV27; D uncertain. This CDR3 contains 14 residues. From germline, CDR1 is MNHEY and CDR2 SMNVEV (reference sequence). V dropped 3 bases and J dropped 4 bases, with 7 bases sitting between them. CDR3 nucleotide sequence: TGTGCCAGCAGTTTCTTCACCGGGGCCAACGTCCTGACTTTC. This codes for CASSFFTGANVLTF.

In DNA, the CDR3 is TGTGCCAGCAGCTTGGACCCTACTAGCGGCAATGAGCAGTTCTTC. This sequence encodes CASSLDPTSGNEQFF. The chain combines TRBV5-4 with TRBJ2-1; 8 bases match TRBD2. J lost 6 bases, V lost 0 bases, and 5 bases had no gene match. Per the germline V gene, CDR1 is SGHNT and CDR2 is YYREEE (reference sequence). The CDR3 runs to 15 residues.